Included here is one TCR beta chain sequence, with context. What it binds is not known. This CDR3 is built from 15 residues. V dropped 2 bases and J dropped 6; count of bases not matched to a gene: 7. Germline-derived CDR1 and CDR2 are SGDLS and YYNGEE. The data were obtained in a study of cytomegalovirus exposure and HLA in healthy donors. Study-level points and caveats: At a 0.05 false discovery rate, a later analysis found over 15,000 TCR beta sequences to be associated with HLA alleles. An analysis done earlier found most TCR beta V segments productive about 87% or about 30% of the time. Most TCR sequences were seen very rarely across donors, but some public TCRs occurred in many. V- and J-gene trimming in TCR beta was tied to a missense DCLRE1C variant by an analysis performed later.

The PCR made use of 60 Vbeta and 13 Jbeta primers. The method was immunoSEQ multiplex PCR; TCRdb's version includes in-frame clones alone and lacks a portion of them. The sample records some 140,000 clones, 60% to 80% being singletons. The sample taken for sequencing was PBMCs. The chain couples TRBV9 to TRBJ2-1, with TRBD2 matching over 8 bases. This sequence was found in a man over 45 in good health and CMV-seropositive. The CDR3 reads CASSVLAGNSNEQFF. CDR3 in DNA: TGTGCCAGCAGCGTTTTAGCGGGAAACTCCAATGAGCAGTTCTTC.